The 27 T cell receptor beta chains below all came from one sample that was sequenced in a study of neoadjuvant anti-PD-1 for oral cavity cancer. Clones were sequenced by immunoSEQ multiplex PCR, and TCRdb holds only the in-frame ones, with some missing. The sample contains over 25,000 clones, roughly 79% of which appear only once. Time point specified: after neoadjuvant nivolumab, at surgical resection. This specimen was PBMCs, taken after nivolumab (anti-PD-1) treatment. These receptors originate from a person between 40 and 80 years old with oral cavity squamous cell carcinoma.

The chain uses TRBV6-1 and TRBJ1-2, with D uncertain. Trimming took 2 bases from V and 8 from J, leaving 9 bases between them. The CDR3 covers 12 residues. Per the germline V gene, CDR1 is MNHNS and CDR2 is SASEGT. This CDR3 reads CASSESLAGYTF. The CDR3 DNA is TGTGCCAGCAGTGAAAGTCTGGCGGGCTACACCTTC.

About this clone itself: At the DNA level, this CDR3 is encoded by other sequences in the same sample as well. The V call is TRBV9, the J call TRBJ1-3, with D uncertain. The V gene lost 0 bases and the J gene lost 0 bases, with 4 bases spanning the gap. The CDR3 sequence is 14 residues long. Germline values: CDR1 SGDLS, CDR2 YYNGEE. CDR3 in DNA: TGTGCCAGCAGCGTAGCGGGCTCTGGAAACACCATATATTTT. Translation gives CASSVAGSGNTIYF.

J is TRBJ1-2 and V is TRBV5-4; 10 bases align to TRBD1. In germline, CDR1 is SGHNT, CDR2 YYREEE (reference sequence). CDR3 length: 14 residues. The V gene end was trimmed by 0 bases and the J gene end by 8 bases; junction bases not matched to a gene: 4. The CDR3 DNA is TGTGCCAGCAGCTTGGTAGGGACAGGGGTAGGCTACACCTTC. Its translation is CASSLVGTGVGYTF.

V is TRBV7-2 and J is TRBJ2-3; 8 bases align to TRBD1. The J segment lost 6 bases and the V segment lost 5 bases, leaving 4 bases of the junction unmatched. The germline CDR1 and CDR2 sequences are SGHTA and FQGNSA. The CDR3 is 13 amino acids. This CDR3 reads CASSHRDRDTQYF. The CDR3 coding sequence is TGTGCCAGCAGCCACCGGGACAGGGATACGCAGTATTTT.

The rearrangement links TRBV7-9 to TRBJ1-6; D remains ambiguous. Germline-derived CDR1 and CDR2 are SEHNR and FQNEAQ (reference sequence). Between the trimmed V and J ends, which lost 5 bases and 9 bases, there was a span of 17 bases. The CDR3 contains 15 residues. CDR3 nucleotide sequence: TGTGCCAGCAGCCCAAACCGGGCGGGTTTTTCACCCCTCCACTTT. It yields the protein CASSPNRAGFSPLHF.

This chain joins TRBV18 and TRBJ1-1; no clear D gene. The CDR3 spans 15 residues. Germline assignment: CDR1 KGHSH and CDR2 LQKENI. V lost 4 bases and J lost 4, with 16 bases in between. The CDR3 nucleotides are TGTGCCAGCTCACAAGAACTACGACGCGGCACTGAAGCTTTCTTT. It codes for CASSQELRRGTEAFF.

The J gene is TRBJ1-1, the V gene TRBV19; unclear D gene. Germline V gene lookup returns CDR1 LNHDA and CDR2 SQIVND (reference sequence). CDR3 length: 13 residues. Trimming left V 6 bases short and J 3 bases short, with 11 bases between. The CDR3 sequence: CASRGFGDTEAFF. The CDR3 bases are TGTGCCAGTAGAGGGTTCGGGGACACTGAAGCTTTCTTT.

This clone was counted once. The CDR3 loop reads CSVEGPGGTYEQYF. The CDR3 nucleotides are TGCAGCGTTGAAGGCCCTGGGGGAACCTACGAGCAGTACTTC. This chain joins TRBV29-1 and TRBJ2-7; the D call may be TRBD1 or TRBD2 (5 bases each). Trimming took off 1 base at V and 2 bases at J, with 12 bases between the two ends. Per the germline V gene, CDR1 is SQVTM and CDR2 is ANQGSEA. This CDR3 has 14 amino acids.

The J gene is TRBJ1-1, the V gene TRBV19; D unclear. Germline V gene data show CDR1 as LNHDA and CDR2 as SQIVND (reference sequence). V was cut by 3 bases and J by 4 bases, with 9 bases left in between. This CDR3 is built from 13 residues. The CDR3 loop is CASSIARSTEAFF. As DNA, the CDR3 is TGTGCCAGTAGTATTGCCCGCTCCACTGAAGCTTTCTTT.

This CDR3 is CASSFSDNSYNEQFF. The CDR3, as DNA: TGTGCCAGCAGCTTCTCGGACAACTCCTACAATGAGCAGTTCTTC. V is TRBV7-9 and J is TRBJ2-1; weak D call: TRBD1 (5 bases). The CDR3 sequence is 15 residues long. The V end was cut by 3 bases, the J end by 0 bases, with 9 bases between. Looked up from germline, CDR1 is SEHNR and CDR2 is FQNEAQ (reference sequence).

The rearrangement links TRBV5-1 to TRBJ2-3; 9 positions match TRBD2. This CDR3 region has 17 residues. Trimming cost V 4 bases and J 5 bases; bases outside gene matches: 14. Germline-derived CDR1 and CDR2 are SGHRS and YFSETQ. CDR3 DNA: TGCGCCAGCAGCCCAGGACGCGGGGGGGCCTCGGGAGATACGCAGTATTTT. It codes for CASSPGRGGASGDTQYF.

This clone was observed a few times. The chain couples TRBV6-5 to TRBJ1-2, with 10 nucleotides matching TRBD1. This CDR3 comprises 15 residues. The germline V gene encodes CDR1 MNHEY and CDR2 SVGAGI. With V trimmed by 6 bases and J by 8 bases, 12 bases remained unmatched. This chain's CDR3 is CASSPDRGHIGGYTF. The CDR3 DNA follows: TGTGCCAGCAGCCCAGACAGGGGGCATATTGGCGGCTACACCTTC.

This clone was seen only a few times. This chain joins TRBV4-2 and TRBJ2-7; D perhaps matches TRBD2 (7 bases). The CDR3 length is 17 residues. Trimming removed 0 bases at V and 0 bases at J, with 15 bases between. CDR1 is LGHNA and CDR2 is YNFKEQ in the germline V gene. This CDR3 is CASSQDRGGHLSYEQYF. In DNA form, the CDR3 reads TGTGCCAGCAGCCAAGATAGGGGGGGGCACCTCTCCTACGAGCAGTACTTC.

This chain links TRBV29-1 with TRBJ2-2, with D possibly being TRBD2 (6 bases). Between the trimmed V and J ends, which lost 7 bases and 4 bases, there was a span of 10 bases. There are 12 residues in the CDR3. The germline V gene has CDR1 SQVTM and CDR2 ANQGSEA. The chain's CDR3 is CSGGKGTGELFF. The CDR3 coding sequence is TGCAGCGGCGGGAAGGGCACCGGGGAGCTGTTTTTT.

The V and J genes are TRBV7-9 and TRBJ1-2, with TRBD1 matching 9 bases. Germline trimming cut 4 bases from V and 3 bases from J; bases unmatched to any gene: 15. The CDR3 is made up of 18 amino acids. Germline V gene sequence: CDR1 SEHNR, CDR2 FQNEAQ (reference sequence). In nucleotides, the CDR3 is TGTGCCAGCAGCTCCCGTCGGGACAGGGCAACTATGTACTATGGCTACACCTTC. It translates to CASSSRRDRATMYYGYTF. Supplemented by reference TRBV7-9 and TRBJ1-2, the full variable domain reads DTGVSQNPRHKITKRGQNVTFRCDPISEHNRLYWYRQTLGQGPEFLTYFQNEAQLEKSRLLSDRFSAERPKGSFSTLEIQRTEQGDSAMYLCASSSRRDRATMYYGYTFGSGTRLTVV.

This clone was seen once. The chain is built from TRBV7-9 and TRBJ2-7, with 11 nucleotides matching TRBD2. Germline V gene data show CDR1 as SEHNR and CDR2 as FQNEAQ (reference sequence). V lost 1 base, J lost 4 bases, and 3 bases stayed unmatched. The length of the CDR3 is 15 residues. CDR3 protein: CASSLVRLAGYEQYF. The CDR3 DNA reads TGTGCCAGCAGCTTAGTAAGACTAGCGGGGTACGAGCAGTACTTC.

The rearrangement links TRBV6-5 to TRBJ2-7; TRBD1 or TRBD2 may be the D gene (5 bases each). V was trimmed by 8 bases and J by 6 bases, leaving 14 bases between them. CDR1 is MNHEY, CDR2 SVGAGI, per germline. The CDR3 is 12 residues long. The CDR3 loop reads CASEGTLFEQYF. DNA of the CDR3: TGTGCCAGCGAAGGGACCTTGTTCGAGCAGTACTTC.

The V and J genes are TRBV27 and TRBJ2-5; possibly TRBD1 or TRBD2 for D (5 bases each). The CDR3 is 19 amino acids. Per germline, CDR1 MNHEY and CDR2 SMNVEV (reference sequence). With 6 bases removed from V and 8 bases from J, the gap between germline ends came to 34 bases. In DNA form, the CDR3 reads TGTGCCAGCAGCCTTCCCTCCGCCGACCGCTGGGACCCCCAAGGAACCCAGTACTTC. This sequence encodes CASSLPSADRWDPQGTQYF.

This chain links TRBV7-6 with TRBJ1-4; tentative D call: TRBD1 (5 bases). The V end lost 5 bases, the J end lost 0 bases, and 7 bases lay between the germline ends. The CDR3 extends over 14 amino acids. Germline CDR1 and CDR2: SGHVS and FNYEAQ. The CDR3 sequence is CASSRQPTNEKLFF. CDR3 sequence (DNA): TGTGCCAGCAGCCGACAGCCAACTAATGAAAAACTGTTTTTT.

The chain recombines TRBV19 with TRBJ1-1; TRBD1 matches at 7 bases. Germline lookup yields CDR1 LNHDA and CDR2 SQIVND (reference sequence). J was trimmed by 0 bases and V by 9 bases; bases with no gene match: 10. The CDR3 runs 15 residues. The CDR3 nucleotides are TGTGCCAGCGCCAGGGGGTCATATATGAACACTGAAGCTTTCTTT. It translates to CASARGSYMNTEAFF. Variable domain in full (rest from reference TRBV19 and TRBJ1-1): DGGITQSPKYLFRKEGQNVTLSCEQNLNHDAMYWYRQDPGQGLRLIYYSQIVNDFQKGDIAEGYSVSREKKESFPLTVTSAQKNPTAFYLCASARGSYMNTEAFFGQGTRLTVV.

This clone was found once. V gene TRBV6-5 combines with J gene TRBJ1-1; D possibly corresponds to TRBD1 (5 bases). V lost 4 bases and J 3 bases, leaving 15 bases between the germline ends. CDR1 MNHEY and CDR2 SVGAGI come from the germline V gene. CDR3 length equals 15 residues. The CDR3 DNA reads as TGTGCCAGCAGTTCCCCCCAAAGGGGTTACACTGAAGCTTTCTTT. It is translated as CASSSPQRGYTEAFF.

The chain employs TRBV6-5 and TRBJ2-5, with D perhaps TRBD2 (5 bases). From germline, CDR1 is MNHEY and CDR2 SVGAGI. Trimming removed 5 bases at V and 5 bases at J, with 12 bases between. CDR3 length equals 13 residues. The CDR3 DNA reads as TGTGCCAGCAGTCGCGCCCCGGGGGAGACCCAGTACTTC. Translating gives CASSRAPGETQYF.

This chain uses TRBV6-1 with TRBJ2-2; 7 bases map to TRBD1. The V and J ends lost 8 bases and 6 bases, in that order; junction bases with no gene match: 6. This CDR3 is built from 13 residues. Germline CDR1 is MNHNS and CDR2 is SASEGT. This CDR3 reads CASRDRDAGELFF. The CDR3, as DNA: TGTGCCAGCCGCGACAGGGACGCCGGGGAGCTGTTTTTT.

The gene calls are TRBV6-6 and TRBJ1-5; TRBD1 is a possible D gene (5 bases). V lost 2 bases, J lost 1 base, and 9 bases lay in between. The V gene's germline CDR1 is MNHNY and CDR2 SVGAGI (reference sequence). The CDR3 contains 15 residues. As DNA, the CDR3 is TGTGCCAGCAGTTACAGCCAGGGAAGCAATCAGCCCCAGCATTTT. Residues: CASSYSQGSNQPQHF.

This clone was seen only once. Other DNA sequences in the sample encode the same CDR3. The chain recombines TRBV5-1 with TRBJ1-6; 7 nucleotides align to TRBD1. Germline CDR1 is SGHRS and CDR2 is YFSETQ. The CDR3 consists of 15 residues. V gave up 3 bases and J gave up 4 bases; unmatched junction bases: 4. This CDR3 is CASSSGTDYNSPLHF. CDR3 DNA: TGCGCCAGCAGCTCGGGGACAGATTATAATTCACCCCTCCACTTT.

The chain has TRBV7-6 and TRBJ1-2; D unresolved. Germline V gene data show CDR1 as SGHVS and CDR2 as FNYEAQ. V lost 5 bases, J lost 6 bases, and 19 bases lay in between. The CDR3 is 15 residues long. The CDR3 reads CASSKTLGTLDGYTF. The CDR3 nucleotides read TGTGCCAGCAGCAAGACCTTGGGAACCCTCGATGGCTACACCTTC.

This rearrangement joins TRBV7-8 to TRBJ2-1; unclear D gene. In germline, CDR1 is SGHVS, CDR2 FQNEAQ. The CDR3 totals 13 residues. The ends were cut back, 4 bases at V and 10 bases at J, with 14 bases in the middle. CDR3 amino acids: CASSSPTVGEQFF. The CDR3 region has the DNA TGTGCCAGCAGCTCCCCAACGGTCGGGGAGCAGTTCTTC.